The T cell receptor (beta chain) under discussion was sequenced for a study of T cells after yellow fever vaccination. By 5'RACE template switching, TCR cDNA was produced, with a universal primer site and UMIs added in the process. TCRdb ran MiXCR on the 5' RACE reads and lists one entry per CDR3 protein. The sample yields roughly 120,000 distinct CDR3 sequences, 6.5% to 9% seen once. About this clonotype: The antigen is not known.

The germline CDR1 and CDR2 sequences are SGHTA and FQGNSA. This CDR3 comprises 17 residues. The V gene end was trimmed by 5 bases and the J gene end by 5 bases; junction bases not matched to a gene: 10. General study findings and limits: Primary-vaccination clones mostly resurfaced post-booster (about 95% CD4, approximately 87% CD8).

The TCR was taken from a man aged 30-40 years who received the YFV17D yellow fever vaccine. The chain uses TRBV7-2 and TRBJ2-2; 11 bases map to TRBD1. Sequencing was performed on CD8+ T cells sorted from PBMCs, taken 45 days after the yellow fever booster vaccination. The CDR3 DNA sequence: TGTGCCAGCAGCCAAACCCCCGGACAGGGGGCAACCGGGGAGCTGTTTTTT. Translating it yields CASSQTPGQGATGELFF.